A single sample is the source of the 27 T cell receptor beta chains below, sequenced in a study of cytomegalovirus exposure and HLA in healthy donors. In the PCR, 60 Vbeta and 13 Jbeta primers were used. Sequencing used immunoSEQ multiplex PCR; TCRdb keeps in-frame clones, though not all of them. The table shows roughly 150,000 clones, with around 78% occurring only once. The sequencing sample was made of PBMCs. These receptors all come from a woman younger than 30 in good health and CMV-seronegative.

The chain employs TRBV11-2 and TRBJ2-4; TRBD2 aligns across 14 bases. The V segment lost 4 bases and the J segment 9 bases; nucleotides outside the gene matches: 11. The CDR3 is made up of 17 amino acids. Germline V gene lookup returns CDR1 SGHAT and CDR2 FQNNGV. The CDR3 DNA reads TGTGCCAGCAGCTCGCCGGGACTAGCGGGAGTCGAGGGCATTCAGTACTTC. It specifies CASSSPGLAGVEGIQYF.

The V gene is TRBV7-9, the J gene TRBJ1-1; TRBD1 is a possible D gene (6 bases). V lost 1 base, J lost 4 bases, and 7 bases lay in between. Germline V gene sequence: CDR1 SEHNR, CDR2 FQNEAQ (reference sequence). This CDR3 region has 13 residues. Written as DNA, the CDR3 is TGTGCCAGCAGCTTAGACAGGGTCACTGAAGCTTTCTTT. It specifies CASSLDRVTEAFF.

This clone came up a few times. This rearrangement joins TRBV7-2 to TRBJ1-1; weak D call: TRBD1 (6 bases). V shed 1 base and J shed 5 bases, with 14 bases lying between them. The CDR3 has 15 amino acids. The germline gives CDR1 SGHTA, CDR2 FQGNSA. CDR3 DNA: TGTGCCAGCAGCTTAGGCGCAGGGGTATGGACTGAAGCTTTCTTT. Protein sequence: CASSLGAGVWTEAFF.

This clone turned up a few times. This chain links TRBV18 with TRBJ2-3; TRBD1 matches 9 bases. The germline V gene has CDR1 KGHSH and CDR2 LQKENI. V was clipped by 4 bases and J by 2 bases; unmatched bases: 13. This CDR3 spans 18 amino acids. The CDR3 nucleotides are TGTGCCAGCTCACACGTGGGGACAGGGAAGGGGGCCACAGATACGCAGTATTTT. It encodes CASSHVGTGKGATDTQYF.

This sequence joins TRBV12-5 and TRBJ2-3; D is possibly TRBD1 (6 bases). The CDR3 extends over 15 amino acids. Germline V gene lookup returns CDR1 LGHNT and CDR2 FRNRAP. V was clipped by 3 bases and J by 3 bases, with 13 bases between them. The CDR3 DNA reads as TGTGCTAGTGGTTTTCCAGGGGATAGGACAGATACGCAGTATTTT. Protein sequence: CASGFPGDRTDTQYF.

The chain links TRBV7-3 to TRBJ2-6, with 10 bases aligning to TRBD2. This CDR3 region has 19 residues. Looked up from germline, CDR1 is SGHTA and CDR2 is FQGTGA. Unmatched junction bases numbered 11, after V lost 5 bases and J lost 1 base. The DNA for the CDR3 is TGTGCCAGCAGCCCGCGGCTAGCGGGGGCTAGATCTGGGGCCAACGTCCTGACTTTC. Translation: CASSPRLAGARSGANVLTF. Drawing the rest from reference TRBV7-3 and TRBJ2-6, the complete variable domain is GAGVSQTPSNKVTEKGKYVELRCDPISGHTALYWYRQSLGQGPEFLIYFQGTGAADDSGLPNDRFFAVRPEGSVSTLKIQRTERGDSAVYLCASSPRLAGARSGANVLTFGAGSRLTVL.

The rearrangement joins TRBV6-5 to TRBJ2-5; 8 positions agree with TRBD1. CDR1 and CDR2 from the germline V gene are MNHEY and SVGAGI. The CDR3 is 16 residues long. Trimming took 2 bases from V and 5 from J; bases not matched to a gene: 10. The CDR3 nucleotides are TGTGCCAGCAGTTACGATCTCAGGGGGCTGGGTGAGACCCAGTACTTC. Translation: CASSYDLRGLGETQYF.

The chain uses TRBV13 and TRBJ1-2; TRBD1 matches at 9 bases. With 0 bases clipped from V and 5 bases from J, the junction kept 4 bases outside the gene matches. Germline V gene sequence: CDR1 PRHDT, CDR2 FYEKMQ (reference sequence). The CDR3 covers 15 residues. For the CDR3, the DNA is TGTGCCAGCAGCTTAGGACAGGGGGCCTCATATGGCTACACCTTC. Its protein product is CASSLGQGASYGYTF. The full variable domain, its missing parts supplied by reference TRBV13 and TRBJ1-2, is AAGVIQSPRHLIKEKRETATLKCYPIPRHDTVYWYQQGPGQDPQFLISFYEKMQSDKGSIPDRFSAQQFSDYHSELNMSSLELGDSALYFCASSLGQGASYGYTFGSGTRLTVV.

This chain uses TRBV19 with TRBJ1-2; TRBD1 matches 7 bases. V trimming: 3 bases; J trimming: 8 bases; junction bases outside the gene matches: 9. The CDR3 has 14 residues. Germline V gene data show CDR1 as LNHDA and CDR2 as SQIVND (reference sequence). The CDR3 region is CASSIQTGSWGYTF. The CDR3, as DNA: TGTGCCAGTAGTATCCAGACAGGGAGTTGGGGCTACACCTTC.

The chain employs TRBV29-1 and TRBJ1-2; perhaps TRBD1 as D (6 bases). There are 15 residues in the CDR3. Trimming took 5 bases from V and 6 from J, leaving 22 bases between them. CDR1 SQVTM and CDR2 ANQGSEA come from the germline V gene. CDR3 sequence reads: CSVSEGSGGLNGYTF. The CDR3 DNA reads as TGCAGCGTTTCTGAGGGGTCGGGGGGCTTGAATGGCTACACCTTC.

The chain recombines TRBV6-5 with TRBJ1-1; the D gene is possibly TRBD1 (6 bases). Germline CDR1 MNHEY, CDR2 SVGAGI. This CDR3 has 14 residues. The ends were cut back, 7 bases at V and 6 bases at J, with 18 bases in the middle. CDR3 sequence (DNA): TGTGCCAGCACCCCGGCGGGGGCGGTGGCTGAAGCTTTCTTT. This codes for CASTPAGAVAEAFF.

The rearrangement joins TRBV7-2 to TRBJ1-2; TRBD1 agrees at 7 bases. Germline CDR1 and CDR2: SGHTA and FQGNSA. Trimming took 1 base from V and 4 from J; bases not matched to a gene: 9. The CDR3 has 16 residues. CDR3 region: CASSLVPNRGIYGYTF. The CDR3 coding sequence is TGTGCCAGCAGCTTAGTACCCAACAGGGGAATCTATGGCTACACCTTC.

The chain recombines TRBV29-1 with TRBJ1-1, with 9 bases identical to TRBD1. Trimming at V came to 8 bases and at J to 3 bases, leaving 4 bases not matched to a gene. There are 12 residues in the CDR3. CDR1 SQVTM and CDR2 ANQGSEA come from the germline V gene. In nucleotides, the CDR3 is TGCAGCATACGGACAGGGGACACTGAAGCTTTCTTT. Encoded protein: CSIRTGDTEAFF.

CDR3 nucleotides: TGTGCCAGCAGCTTGCCCGACCCAGGAAACATTCAGTACTTC. Amino acids: CASSLPDPGNIQYF. V gene TRBV7-2 combines with J gene TRBJ2-4; D gene unclear. Trimming left V 3 bases short and J 6 bases short, with 12 bases between. This CDR3 comprises 14 residues. In germline, CDR1 is SGHTA, CDR2 FQGNSA.

This clone turned up a few times. The V gene is TRBV6-6, the J gene TRBJ2-7; D is unresolved. Germline V gene data show CDR1 as MNHNY and CDR2 as SVGAGI (reference sequence). The V gene lost 6 bases and the J gene lost 3 bases, with 12 bases spanning the gap. The CDR3 is 13 amino acids. The CDR3 nucleotides are TGTGCCAGCAGGCCTCGTAGCTTCTACGAGCAGTACGTC. Protein: CASRPRSFYEQYV.

This clone was seen just once. The chain links TRBV4-2 to TRBJ2-7; 10 bases align to TRBD1. CDR1 is LGHNA, CDR2 YNFKEQ, per germline. Trimming took 1 base from V and 3 from J; bases not matched to a gene: 9. The CDR3 has 17 residues. The chain's CDR3 is CASSQGGLRDRGYEQYF. The CDR3 region has the DNA TGTGCCAGCAGCCAAGGAGGACTCCGGGACAGGGGCTACGAGCAGTACTTC.

V is TRBV11-2 and J is TRBJ2-1, with D hard to call. CDR3 length equals 13 residues. The V end was cut by 4 bases, the J end by 8 bases, with 12 bases between. Per the germline V gene, CDR1 is SGHAT and CDR2 is FQNNGV. As DNA, the CDR3 is TGTGCCAGCAGCTCCGCAAGTGGCTATGAGCAGTTCTTC. It codes for CASSSASGYEQFF.

This chain joins TRBV5-5 and TRBJ2-3; D might be TRBD2 (5 bases). V was clipped by 7 bases and J by 2 bases, with 14 bases between them. This CDR3 spans 14 amino acids. Germline V gives CDR1 SGHKS, CDR2 YYEKEE (reference sequence). The CDR3 bases are TGTGCCAGCGCTACGCGGGTGATCACAGATACGCAGTATTTT. Protein sequence: CASATRVITDTQYF.

The rearrangement links TRBV9 to TRBJ2-3, with TRBD2 matching over 9 bases. The CDR3 has 14 amino acids. The J segment lost 7 bases and the V segment lost 5 bases, leaving 8 bases of the junction unmatched. Germline lookup yields CDR1 SGDLS and CDR2 YYNGEE. CDR3 loop: CASSLSGSGNTQYF. CDR3 sequence (DNA): TGTGCCAGCAGTCTTAGCGGGAGCGGGAATACGCAGTATTTT.

The genes are TRBV19 and TRBJ2-5; 10 bases are shared with TRBD1. This CDR3 spans 17 amino acids. Trimming cost V 4 bases and J 4 bases; bases outside gene matches: 12. Germline V CDR1 and CDR2: LNHDA, SQIVND (reference sequence). The CDR3 spells CASSTGGPGQGTETQYF. The CDR3 bases are TGTGCCAGTAGTACTGGTGGTCCGGGACAGGGGACAGAGACCCAGTACTTC. Full variable domain (remainder filled in from reference TRBV19 and TRBJ2-5): DGGITQSPKYLFRKEGQNVTLSCEQNLNHDAMYWYRQDPGQGLRLIYYSQIVNDFQKGDIAEGYSVSREKKESFPLTVTSAQKNPTAFYLCASSTGGPGQGTETQYFGPGTRLLVL.

This clone was detected a few times. The same CDR3 can be traced to other DNA sequences in this sample. The CDR3 coding sequence is TGTGCCAGTAGTATAAGCCCCCTAGCCAAAAACATTCAGTACTTC. Amino acids: CASSISPLAKNIQYF. The chain has TRBV19 and TRBJ2-4; D unresolved. V was clipped by 2 bases and J by 0 bases, with 8 bases between them. Germline lookup yields CDR1 LNHDA and CDR2 SQIVND (reference sequence). The CDR3 consists of 15 residues.

Here the CDR3 reads CASSPDRTSDTQYF. The CDR3 DNA reads TGTGCCAGCAGTCCGGACAGGACCTCAGATACGCAGTATTTT. The chain couples TRBV28 to TRBJ2-3; 7 bases line up with TRBD1. CDR1 is MDHEN, CDR2 SYDVKM, per germline. The ends lost 5 bases at V and 4 bases at J; junction bases unmatched: 6. The CDR3 totals 14 residues.

This sequence joins TRBV19 and TRBJ2-7; possible D gene TRBD2, 7 bases. Germline CDR1 LNHDA, CDR2 SQIVND (reference sequence). The CDR3 spans 16 residues. V was trimmed by 5 bases and J by 2 bases, leaving 19 bases between them. DNA of the CDR3: TGTGCCAGTAGTCCCCCGAAGGGGGGGCTCCCCTACGAGCAGTACTTC. It yields the protein CASSPPKGGLPYEQYF.

The V call is TRBV27, the J call TRBJ2-1, with 8 positions matching TRBD1. This CDR3 contains 15 residues. CDR1 MNHEY and CDR2 SMNVEV come from the germline V gene (reference sequence). The J segment lost 5 bases and the V segment lost 6 bases, leaving 9 bases of the junction unmatched. For the CDR3, the DNA is TGTGCCAGCAGCCACAGGGGGTCTAGGGACAATGAGCAGTTCTTC. Translation gives CASSHRGSRDNEQFF.

The chain joins TRBV12-5 to TRBJ2-3; 11 bases are shared with TRBD2. The germline V gene has CDR1 LGHNT and CDR2 FRNRAP. This CDR3 has 16 amino acids. Trimming took 3 bases from V and 0 from J; bases not matched to a gene: 2. DNA of the CDR3: TGTGCTAGTGGTTTAGGACTAGCGGGTAGCACAGATACGCAGTATTTT. Protein: CASGLGLAGSTDTQYF.

This clone was found a few times. This chain joins TRBV7-2 and TRBJ2-5, with D perhaps matching TRBD2 (5 bases). The V and J ends lost 3 bases and 4 bases respectively, with 12 bases between them. The CDR3 length is 14 residues. Germline CDR1 is SGHTA and CDR2 is FQGNSA. The CDR3 sequence: CASSFGSGIETQYF. The CDR3 DNA reads as TGTGCCAGCAGCTTTGGAAGCGGCATAGAGACCCAGTACTTC.

The J gene is TRBJ2-4, the V gene TRBV6-1; D might be TRBD1 (6 bases). The CDR3 length is 14 residues. Germline CDR1 MNHNS, CDR2 SASEGT. V shed 5 bases and J shed 5 bases, with 13 bases lying between them. The chain's CDR3 is CASSFQGNQNIQYF. As DNA, the CDR3 is TGTGCCAGCAGTTTTCAGGGGAACCAAAACATTCAGTACTTC.